These T cell receptor beta chains were read from a single sample in a study of cytomegalovirus exposure and HLA in healthy donors. Only in-frame clones appear in the TCRdb table, and some are missing; sequencing was by immunoSEQ multiplex PCR. The table lists about 280,000 clones, approximately 86% of them singletons. Sequencing input: PBMCs. Receptors were obtained from a woman younger than 30 in good health and CMV-seronegative. Each CDR3 is given with its conserved first and last residue. The D gene is left open where the match is weak. Expanded clones are given a class, and other clones once, few, many or no size at all.

TRBD1	TRBV6-6	TRBJ2-7	14	-	TGTGCCAGCAGATTGGGACAGGGGTTCCACGAGCAGTACTTC	CASRLGQGFHEQYF
-	TRBV7-9	TRBJ2-7	17	-	TGTGCCAGCAGCTTATGGCCCGTGGGCGGAGGGGACTACGAGCAGTACTTC	CASSLWPVGGGDYEQYF
-	TRBV7-9	TRBJ1-2	16	-	TGTGCCAGCAGCTTAGCGGAGCCGGGATCCTTCTATGGCTACACCTTC	CASSLAEPGSFYGYTF
-	TRBV16	TRBJ1-1	15	once	TGTGCCAGCAGCCCCCCGGGGAGAATGAACACTGAAGCTTTCTTT	CASSPPGRMNTEAFF
TRBD1	TRBV10-2	TRBJ2-3	16	-	TGCGCCAGCAGTGAAGCCAGGGGGCGCGGGTTGGATACGCAGTATTTT	CASSEARGRGLDTQYF
-	TRBV27	TRBJ1-2	12	-	TGTGCCACCCACGTGGGGGGATATGGCTACACCTTC	CATHVGGYGYTF
-	TRBV27	TRBJ1-5	16	-	TGTGCCAGCAGTTCGGTCAGGGTCTATAGCAATCAGCCCCAGCATTTT	CASSSVRVYSNQPQHF
TRBD1	TRBV27	TRBJ1-1	15	-	TGTGCCAGCAGTATAACGGGACAGGAGAACACTGAAGCTTTCTTT	CASSITGQENTEAFF
TRBD1	TRBV28	TRBJ2-7	15	-	TGTGCCAGCAGTTTTGGGACAGGGAATTTTTACGAGCAGTACTTC	CASSFGTGNFYEQYF
-	TRBV5-6	TRBJ1-5	15	-	TGTGCCAGCAGCTTCAGGGGCTTAGGCAATCAGCCCCAGCATTTT	CASSFRGLGNQPQHF
-	TRBV5-1	TRBJ2-1	15	once	TGCGCCAGCAGCGCCGGGACTTTCCCCTACAATGAGCAGTTCTTC	CASSAGTFPYNEQFF
-	TRBV6-5	TRBJ1-2	15	-	TGTGCCAGCAGTTACTCTGGCCAACGTAACTATGGCTACACCTTC	CASSYSGQRNYGYTF
TRBD2	TRBV19	TRBJ2-7	17	-	TGTGCCAGTAGTAAGGGAGGCCTAGCGGGGGACTCCTACGAGCAGTACTTC	CASSKGGLAGDSYEQYF
-	TRBV4-1	TRBJ1-5	15	-	TGCGCCAGCAGCCAAAATGGACTCATGAATCAGCCCCAGCATTTT	CASSQNGLMNQPQHF
-	TRBV19	TRBJ2-3	13	-	TGTGCCTCATCATGGGAGGGGGGCCATACGCAGTATTTT	CASSWEGGHTQYF
TRBD1	TRBV13	TRBJ1-1	14	-	TGTGCCAGCAGCTTAGGGACAGGGGTTTCTGAAGCTTTCTTT	CASSLGTGVSEAFF
-	TRBV4-1	TRBJ1-4	16	-	TGCGCCAGCAGCCTGTCCCGAGTGGCAACTAATGAAAAACTGTTTTTT	CASSLSRVATNEKLFF
-	TRBV25-1	TRBJ2-7	13	-	TGTGCCAGCAGTCGGCAGGGCTCCTACGAGCAGTACTTC	CASSRQGSYEQYF
-	TRBV10-2	TRBJ2-6	13	-	TGCGCCAGCATTGCGTCTGGGGCCAACGTCCTGACTTTC	CASIASGANVLTF
TRBD1	TRBV9	TRBJ1-1	14	-	TGTGCCAGCAGCGTCGGACAGGGGCCCACTGAAGCTTTCTTT	CASSVGQGPTEAFF
TRBD1	TRBV20-1	TRBJ1-2	11	few	TGCAGTGCGACAGGGGTTTATGGCTACACCTTC	CSATGVYGYTF
TRBD1	TRBV6-4	TRBJ1-2	12	-	TGTGCCAGCAGGATCACAGGGGGCGGCTACACCTTC	CASRITGGGYTF
-	TRBV4-1	TRBJ2-7	13	few	TGCGCCAGCAGCCAAGTGGAGTCCTACGAGCAGTACTTC	CASSQVESYEQYF
TRBD1	TRBV19	TRBJ1-4	15	-	TGTGCCAGTAGTATAGACCCCCTAACAGGGGCTAAACTGTTTTTT	CASSIDPLTGAKLFF
-	TRBV7-9	TRBJ1-1	14	-	TGTGCCAGCAGACTGGGGGCTCTGAACACTGAAGCTTTCTTT	CASRLGALNTEAFF
-	TRBV27	TRBJ1-5	12	-	TGTGCCACCGGACAAAATTATCAGCCCCAGCATTTT	CATGQNYQPQHF
-	TRBV11-2	TRBJ2-1	16	-	TGTGCCAGCAGCTCGTTTCGCCTAGCGAATTTCCATGAGCAGTTCTTC	CASSSFRLANFHEQFF
-	TRBV5-6	TRBJ1-4	16	-	TGTGCCAGCAGCTTGAATTTTGGTCAGGGGAGTGAAAAACTGTTTTTT	CASSLNFGQGSEKLFF
-	TRBV4-3	TRBJ2-2	14	-	TGCGCCAGCAGCCGTGGCGGGAACACCGGGGAGCTGTTTTTT	CASSRGGNTGELFF
TRBD2	TRBV4-1	TRBJ2-1	15	-	TGCGCCAGCAGCCGTAGCGGGCCCTCCTACAATGAGCAGTTCTTC	CASSRSGPSYNEQFF
TRBD1	TRBV28	TRBJ2-7	14	-	TGTGCCAGCAGTCTCCGACAGGGGGCAGACGAGCAGTACTTC	CASSLRQGADEQYF
-	TRBV7-3	TRBJ2-1	13	-	TGTGCCAGCAGCCCAAGATGGGCTGATGAGCAGTTCTTC	CASSPRWADEQFF
TRBD1	TRBV7-3	TRBJ1-6	15	-	TGTGCCAGCAGCTTACGGGACAGGGGGCTTTCACCCCTCCACTTT	CASSLRDRGLSPLHF
TRBD1	TRBV5-1	TRBJ1-2	14	-	TGCGCCAGCAGGCACGAGACAGGGGTCTATGGCTACACCTTC	CASRHETGVYGYTF
TRBD2	TRBV7-2	TRBJ2-5	15	-	TGTGCCAGCAGCCGTACTTCGACTAGCGGAGAGACCCAGTACTTC	CASSRTSTSGETQYF
-	TRBV2	TRBJ1-5	14	-	TGTGCCAGCAGTGGACAGCTCTCCAATCAGCCCCAGCATTTT	CASSGQLSNQPQHF
-	TRBV7-9	TRBJ2-5	14	few	TGTGCCAGCAGCTGGCAGAACCTCAAAGAGACCCAGTACTTC	CASSWQNLKETQYF
TRBD2	TRBV7-3	TRBJ2-1	16	-	TGTGCCAGCAGCCCCCATCCGGGACTAGGGGACGAGGAGCAGTTCTTC	CASSPHPGLGDEEQFF
TRBD2	TRBV10-1	TRBJ2-2	16	-	TGCGCCAGCAGTGAGATAGCGGGAGGGCCCACCGGGGAGCTGTTTTTT	CASSEIAGGPTGELFF
TRBD2	TRBV11-2	TRBJ2-7	15	-	TGTGCCAGTACGACGGGGGACTATTCCTTTAACGAGCAGTACTTC	CASTTGDYSFNEQYF
TRBD1	TRBV27	TRBJ1-1	18	-	TGTGCCAGCAGTCCCGTCGGGACAGGCGGAGGATTGGGCACTGAAGCTTTCTTT	CASSPVGTGGGLGTEAFF
-	TRBV9	TRBJ2-5	13	-	TGTGCCAGCAGCGTAATCGACCAAGAGACCCAGTACTTC	CASSVIDQETQYF
-	TRBV6-4	TRBJ1-6	13	-	TGTGCCAGCAGTGAGAACAGTAATTCACCCCTCCACTTT	CASSENSNSPLHF
-	TRBV7-2	TRBJ1-3	16	-	TGTGCCAGCAGCCTCGGGGGTAGCTCCTCTGGAAACACCATATATTTT	CASSLGGSSSGNTIYF
-	TRBV12-5	TRBJ1-5	11	few	TGTGCTAGTGGTCCTCCCGGGCCCCAGCATTTT	CASGPPGPQHF
-	TRBV6-5	TRBJ1-2	13	-	TGTGCCAGCTCTGGCCCCAGCGGCTATGGCTACACCTTC	CASSGPSGYGYTF
-	TRBV19	TRBJ1-2	14	-	TGTGCCAGTAGGGGAGAAGGGTCGAACTATGGCTACACCTTC	CASRGEGSNYGYTF
-	TRBV6-5	TRBJ2-1	12	once	TGTGCCAGCAGTTCTAGGCACAATGAGCAGTTCTTC	CASSSRHNEQFF
-	TRBV18	TRBJ2-7	13	-	TGTGCCAGTGCAGGGTACTCCTCCTACGAGCAGTACTTC	CASAGYSSYEQYF
-	TRBV29-1	TRBJ2-1	10	-	TGCAGCGTACACTACAATGAGCAGTTCTTC	CSVHYNEQFF
-	TRBV21-1	TRBJ1-1	13	-	TGTGCCAGCAGTCCCAACGGGAATACTGAAGCTTTCTTT	CASSPNGNTEAFF
-	TRBV29-1	TRBJ2-2	18	once	TGCAGCGTTGAAGACCCGGACACAGACAACTCGAACACCGGGGAGCTGTTTTTT	CSVEDPDTDNSNTGELFF
TRBD1	TRBV18	TRBJ1-2	16	-	TGTGCCAGCTCACCCGTCCCGGGACAGGTGGACTATGGCTACACCTTC	CASSPVPGQVDYGYTF
-	TRBV4-1	TRBJ2-7	14	once	TGCGCCAGCAGCCACGGGACACTCTCCTACGAGCAGTACTTC	CASSHGTLSYEQYF
-	TRBV2	TRBJ1-5	11	-	TGTGCCAGCAGAGAGGACAGTACCCAGCATTTT	CASREDSTQHF